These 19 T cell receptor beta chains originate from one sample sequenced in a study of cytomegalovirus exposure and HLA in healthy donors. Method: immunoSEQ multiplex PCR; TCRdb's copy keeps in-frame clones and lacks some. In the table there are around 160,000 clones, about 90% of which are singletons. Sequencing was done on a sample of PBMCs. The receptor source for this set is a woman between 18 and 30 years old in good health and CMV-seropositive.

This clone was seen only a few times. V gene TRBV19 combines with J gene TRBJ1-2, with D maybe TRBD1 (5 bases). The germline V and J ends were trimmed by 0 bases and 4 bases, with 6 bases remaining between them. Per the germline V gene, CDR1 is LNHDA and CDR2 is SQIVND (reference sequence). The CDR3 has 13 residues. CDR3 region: CASSIEDSYGYTF. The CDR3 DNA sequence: TGTGCCAGTAGTATAGAAGACAGCTATGGCTACACCTTC.

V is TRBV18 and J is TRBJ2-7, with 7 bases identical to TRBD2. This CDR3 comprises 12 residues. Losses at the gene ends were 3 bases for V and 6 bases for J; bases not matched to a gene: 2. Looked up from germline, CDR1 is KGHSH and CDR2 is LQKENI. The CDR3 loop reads CASSPTSREQYF. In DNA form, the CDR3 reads TGTGCCAGCTCACCGACTAGCCGCGAGCAGTACTTC.

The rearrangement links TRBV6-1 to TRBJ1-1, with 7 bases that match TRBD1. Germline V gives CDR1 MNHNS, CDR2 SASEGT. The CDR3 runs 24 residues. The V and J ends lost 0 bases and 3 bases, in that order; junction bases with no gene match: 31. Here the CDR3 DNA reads TGTGCCAGCAGTGAAGCGCTTCGGGTAACGCTTGGGAGACAGGGTGCCTCCTCGCACACTGAAGCTTTCTTT. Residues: CASSEALRVTLGRQGASSHTEAFF.

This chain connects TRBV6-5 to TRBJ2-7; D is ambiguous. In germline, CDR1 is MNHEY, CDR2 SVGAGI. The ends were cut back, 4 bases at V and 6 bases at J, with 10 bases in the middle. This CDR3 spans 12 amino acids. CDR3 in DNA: TGTGCCAGCAGTTTTGCAGGCTTCGAGCAGTACTTC. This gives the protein CASSFAGFEQYF.

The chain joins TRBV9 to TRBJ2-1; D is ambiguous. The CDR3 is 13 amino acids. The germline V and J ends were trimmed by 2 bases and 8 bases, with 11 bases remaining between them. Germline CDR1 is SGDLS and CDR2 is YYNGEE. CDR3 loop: CASSVFGQDEQFF. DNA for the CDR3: TGTGCCAGCAGCGTGTTTGGCCAGGATGAGCAGTTCTTC. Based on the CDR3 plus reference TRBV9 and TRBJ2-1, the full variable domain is DSGVTQTPKHLITATGQRVTLRCSPRSGDLSVYWYQQSLDQGLQFLIQYYNGEERAKGNILERFSAQQFPDLHSELNLSSLELGDSALYFCASSVFGQDEQFFGPGTRLTVL.

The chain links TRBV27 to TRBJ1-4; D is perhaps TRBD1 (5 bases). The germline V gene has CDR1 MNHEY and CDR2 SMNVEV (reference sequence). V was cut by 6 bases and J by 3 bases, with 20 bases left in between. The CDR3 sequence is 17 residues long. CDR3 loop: CASSSLLQGASNEKLFF. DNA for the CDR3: TGTGCCAGCAGCTCCCTCCTGCAGGGTGCTTCTAATGAAAAACTGTTTTTT. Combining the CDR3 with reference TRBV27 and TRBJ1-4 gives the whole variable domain EAQVTQNPRYLITVTGKKLTVTCSQNMNHEYMSWYRQDPGLGLRQIYYSMNVEVTDKGDVPEGYKVSRKEKRNFPLILESPSPNQTSLYFCASSSLLQGASNEKLFFGSGTQLSVL.

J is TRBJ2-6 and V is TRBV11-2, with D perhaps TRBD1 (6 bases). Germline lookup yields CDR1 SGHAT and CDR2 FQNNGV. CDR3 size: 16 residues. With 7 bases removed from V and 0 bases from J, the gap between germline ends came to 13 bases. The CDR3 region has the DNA TGTGCCAGCAAGCTAACAGGGTACTCTGGGGCCAACGTCCTGACTTTC. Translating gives CASKLTGYSGANVLTF.

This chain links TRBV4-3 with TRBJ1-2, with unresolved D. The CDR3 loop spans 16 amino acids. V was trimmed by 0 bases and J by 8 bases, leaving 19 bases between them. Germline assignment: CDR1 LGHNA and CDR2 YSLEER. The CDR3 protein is CASSQEGGSLVGGYTF. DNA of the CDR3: TGCGCCAGCAGCCAAGAAGGAGGCAGCCTGGTCGGGGGCTACACCTTC.

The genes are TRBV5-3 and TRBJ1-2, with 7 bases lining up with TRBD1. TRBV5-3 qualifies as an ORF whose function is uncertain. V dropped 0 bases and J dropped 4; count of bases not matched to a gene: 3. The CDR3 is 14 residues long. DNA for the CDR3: TGTGCCAGAAGCTTGGACAGGGGTATCTATGGCTACACCTTC. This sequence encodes CARSLDRGIYGYTF.

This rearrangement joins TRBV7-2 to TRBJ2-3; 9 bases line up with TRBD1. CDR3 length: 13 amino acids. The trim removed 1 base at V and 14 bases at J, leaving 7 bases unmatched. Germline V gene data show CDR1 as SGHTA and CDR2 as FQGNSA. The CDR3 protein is CASSLEGSDRGYF. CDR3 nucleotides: TGTGCCAGCAGCTTAGAAGGTTCGGACAGGGGGTATTTT.

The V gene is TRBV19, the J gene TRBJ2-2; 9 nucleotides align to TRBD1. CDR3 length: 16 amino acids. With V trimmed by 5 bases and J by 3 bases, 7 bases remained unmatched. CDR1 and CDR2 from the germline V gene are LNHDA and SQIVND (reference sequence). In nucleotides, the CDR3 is TGTGCCAGTAGTTCCGGGACAGGGCGCCACACCGGGGAGCTGTTTTTT. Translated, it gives CASSSGTGRHTGELFF.

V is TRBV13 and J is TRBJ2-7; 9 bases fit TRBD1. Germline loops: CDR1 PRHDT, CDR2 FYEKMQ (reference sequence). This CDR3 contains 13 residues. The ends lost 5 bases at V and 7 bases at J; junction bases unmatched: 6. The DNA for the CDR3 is TGTGCCAGCAGCCCGGACAGGGGAGGTGAGCAGTACTTC. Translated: CASSPDRGGEQYF.

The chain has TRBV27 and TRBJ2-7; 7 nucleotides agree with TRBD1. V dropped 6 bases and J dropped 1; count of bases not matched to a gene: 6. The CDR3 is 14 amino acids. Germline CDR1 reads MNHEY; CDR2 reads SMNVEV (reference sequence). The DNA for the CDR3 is TGTGCCAGCAGAGACAGGGAGAGTTCCTACGAGCAGTACTTC. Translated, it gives CASRDRESSYEQYF.

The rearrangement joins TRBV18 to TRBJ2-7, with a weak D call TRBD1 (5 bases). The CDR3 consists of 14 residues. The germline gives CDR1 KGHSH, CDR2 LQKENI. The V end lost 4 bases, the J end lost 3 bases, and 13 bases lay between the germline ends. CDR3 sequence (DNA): TGTGCCAGCTCACTAGTAGACAGATACTACGAGCAGTACTTC. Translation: CASSLVDRYYEQYF.

The CDR3 DNA is TGTGCCAGTAGTGGGGCCATGAGACTTTCCTATGGCTACACCTTC. Its protein is CASSGAMRLSYGYTF. The chain employs TRBV19 and TRBJ1-2; possibly TRBD1 for D (5 bases). The CDR3 length is 15 residues. Trimming cost V 5 bases and J 4 bases, with 17 bases left between them. Germline-derived CDR1 and CDR2 are LNHDA and SQIVND (reference sequence).

CDR3 region: CASSKQGSYGYTF. The CDR3 coding sequence is TGTGCCAGTAGTAAACAGGGTTCCTATGGCTACACCTTC. The chain uses TRBV19 and TRBJ1-2, with D maybe TRBD1 (6 bases). This CDR3 comprises 13 residues. Germline CDR1 is LNHDA and CDR2 is SQIVND (reference sequence). With 4 bases removed from V and 4 bases from J, the gap between germline ends came to 10 bases. Complete variable domain (other parts from reference TRBV19 and TRBJ1-2): DGGITQSPKYLFRKEGQNVTLSCEQNLNHDAMYWYRQDPGQGLRLIYYSQIVNDFQKGDIAEGYSVSREKKESFPLTVTSAQKNPTAFYLCASSKQGSYGYTFGSGTRLTVV.

This CDR3 reads CASSLGTGVAYEQYF. The DNA for the CDR3 is TGCGCCAGCAGCTTGGGGACAGGAGTGGCTTACGAGCAGTACTTC. This rearrangement joins TRBV5-1 to TRBJ2-7; 7 bases fit TRBD1. The CDR3 consists of 15 residues. Germline-derived CDR1 and CDR2 are SGHRS and YFSETQ. The J segment lost 4 bases and the V segment lost 0 bases, leaving 7 bases of the junction unmatched.

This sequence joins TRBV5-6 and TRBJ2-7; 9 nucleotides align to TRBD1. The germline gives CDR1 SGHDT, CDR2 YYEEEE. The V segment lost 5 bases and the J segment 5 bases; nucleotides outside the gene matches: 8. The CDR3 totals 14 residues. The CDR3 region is CASRTGTGRDEQYF. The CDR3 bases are TGTGCCAGCAGAACCGGGACAGGGAGGGACGAGCAGTACTTC.

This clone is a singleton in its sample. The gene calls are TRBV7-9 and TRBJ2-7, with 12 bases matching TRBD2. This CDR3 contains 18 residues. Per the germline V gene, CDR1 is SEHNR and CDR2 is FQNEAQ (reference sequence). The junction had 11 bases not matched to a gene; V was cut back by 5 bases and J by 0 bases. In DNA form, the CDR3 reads TGTGCCAGCAGCGGGGTGCCGGGACTAGCGGGCTACTCCTACGAGCAGTACTTC. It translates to CASSGVPGLAGYSYEQYF.